This record covers a single TCR beta chain. Antigen unknown. The data derive from a study of human T cells and chemical hapten exposure. Background on the study: Patches that contained 0.01% DPC were applied to the upper back and read at 6 days.

Study results and caveats: Patch test score rose with PT1 expanded TCR count, significant at thresholds 8, 16 and 32, not 4.

Germline-derived CDR1 and CDR2 are MNHEY and SVGEGT. The V gene lost 2 bases and the J gene lost 2 bases, with 10 bases spanning the gap. The CDR3 is 15 amino acids. TCRdb reprocessed the RACE reads with MiXCR, giving one entry per CDR3 protein. Of about 270,000 distinct CDR3 sequences listed, over 7.5% are singletons. Time point here: pre-sensitization, week 0. Treatment in this sample: therapeutic diphenylcyclopropenone sensitization with weekly scalp DPC. This material consisted of whole blood, taken in connection with sensitization to the hapten diphenylcyclopropenone (DPC). The TCR comes from a man aged 18 to 30 with alopecia areata. Some clones in this sample may be carry-over from other donors' samples. The gene calls are TRBV6-2 or TRBV6-3 and TRBJ2-1; D is unresolved. As DNA, the CDR3 is TGTGCCAGCAGTTACCAACCGGGTGCCTACAATGAGCAGTTCTTC. Its translation is CASSYQPGAYNEQFF.